The T cell receptor beta chain described here comes from a study of T cell responses to AZD1222 COVID-19 vaccine. The CDR3 runs to 15 residues. Germline values: CDR1 SGHTA, CDR2 FQGNSA. The germline V and J ends were trimmed by 5 bases and 9 bases, with 23 bases remaining between them. Measured with immunoSEQ multiplex PCR; TCRdb has only the in-frame clones, and not every one. The sample includes about 150,000 clones, 80% to 90% of them seen just once. This receptor was taken from an adult who received the AZD1222 COVID-19 vaccine. The sequences come from peripheral blood, collected 28 days after the second AZD1222 dose. The chain employs TRBV7-2 and TRBJ2-7, with D perhaps TRBD1 (6 bases). CDR3 nucleotides: TGTGCCAGCAGCCCCGGACAGCCGTTTTTTGGCCGGCAGTACTTC. Amino acids: CASSPGQPFFGRQYF. Full variable domain (missing parts from reference TRBV7-2 and TRBJ2-7): GAGVSQSPSNKVTEKGKDVELRCDPISGHTALYWYRQSLGQGLEFLIYFQGNSAPDKSGLPSDRFSAERTGGSVSTLTIQRTQQEDSAVYLCASSPGQPFFGRQYFGPGTRLTVT.